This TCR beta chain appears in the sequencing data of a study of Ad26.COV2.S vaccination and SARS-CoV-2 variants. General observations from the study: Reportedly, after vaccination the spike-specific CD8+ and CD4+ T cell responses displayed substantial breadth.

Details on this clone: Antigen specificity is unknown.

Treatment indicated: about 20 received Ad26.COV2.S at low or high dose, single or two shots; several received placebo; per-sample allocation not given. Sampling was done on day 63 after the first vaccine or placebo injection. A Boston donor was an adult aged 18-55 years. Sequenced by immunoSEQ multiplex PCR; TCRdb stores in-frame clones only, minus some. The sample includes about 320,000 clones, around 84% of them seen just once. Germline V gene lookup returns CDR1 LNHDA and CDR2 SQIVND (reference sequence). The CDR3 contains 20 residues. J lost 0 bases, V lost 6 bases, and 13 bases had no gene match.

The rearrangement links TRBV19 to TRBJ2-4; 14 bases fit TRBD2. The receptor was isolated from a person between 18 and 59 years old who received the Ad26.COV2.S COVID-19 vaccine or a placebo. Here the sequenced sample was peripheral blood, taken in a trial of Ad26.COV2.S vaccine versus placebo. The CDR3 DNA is TGTGCCAGTAGCGGCGGCTTGGGACTAGCGGGGGTTCTAGCCAAAAACATTCAGTACTTC. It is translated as CASSGGLGLAGVLAKNIQYF.